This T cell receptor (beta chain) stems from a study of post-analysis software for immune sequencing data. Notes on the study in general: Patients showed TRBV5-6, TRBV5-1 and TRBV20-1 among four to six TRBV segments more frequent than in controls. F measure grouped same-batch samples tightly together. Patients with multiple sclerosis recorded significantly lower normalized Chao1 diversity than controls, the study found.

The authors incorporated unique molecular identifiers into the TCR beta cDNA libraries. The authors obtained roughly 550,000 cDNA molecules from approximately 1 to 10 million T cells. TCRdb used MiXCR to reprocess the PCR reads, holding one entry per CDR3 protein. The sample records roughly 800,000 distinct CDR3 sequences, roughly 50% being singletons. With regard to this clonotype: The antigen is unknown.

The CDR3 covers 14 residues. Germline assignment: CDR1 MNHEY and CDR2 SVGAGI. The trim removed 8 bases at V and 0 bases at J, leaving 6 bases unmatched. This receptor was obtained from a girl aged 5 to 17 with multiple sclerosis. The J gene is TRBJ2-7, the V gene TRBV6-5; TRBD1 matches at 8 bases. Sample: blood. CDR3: CASRRTGSSYEQYF. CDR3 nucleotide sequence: TGTGCCAGCCGGCGGACAGGGAGCTCCTACGAGCAGTACTTC.